The next 31 T cell receptor beta chains were all read from a single sample in a study of cytomegalovirus exposure and HLA in healthy donors. The repertoire was sequenced with immunoSEQ multiplex PCR; TCRdb's copy has only in-frame clones and lacks some. The table includes more than 150,000 clones, over 65% detected once. The specimen sequenced was PBMCs. The receptors come from a young man in good health and CMV-seropositive.

In DNA form, the CDR3 reads TGTGCCAGCTCACCACCGCGGAGCTCTGTGGGAAACACCATATATTTT. Its translation: CASSPPRSSVGNTIYF. The chain joins TRBV18 to TRBJ1-3, with no clear D. Germline-derived CDR1 and CDR2 are KGHSH and LQKENI. The CDR3 is 16 residues long. V was clipped by 0 bases and J by 4 bases, with 13 bases between them.

The rearrangement links TRBV5-4 to TRBJ2-4, with no clear D. Germline V gives CDR1 SGHNT, CDR2 YYREEE (reference sequence). With 2 bases removed from V and 3 bases from J, the gap between germline ends came to 6 bases. The CDR3 has 13 amino acids. Here the CDR3 reads CASSFGGKNIQYF. The DNA of the CDR3 is TGTGCCAGCAGCTTCGGTGGCAAAAACATTCAGTACTTC.

This chain joins TRBV7-2 and TRBJ2-1; 12 nucleotides match TRBD2. The CDR3 is made up of 14 amino acids. V was pared by 8 bases and J by 5 bases, with 4 bases of the junction left unmatched. Germline V CDR1 and CDR2: SGHTA, FQGNSA. As DNA, the CDR3 is TGTGCCAGCTGGACTAGCGGGAAGAACAATGAGCAGTTCTTC. It specifies CASWTSGKNNEQFF.

The CDR3 spells CASTSQGPGNTIYF. The CDR3 DNA reads as TGTGCCAGCACCTCGCAGGGGCCTGGAAACACCATATATTTT. The chain carries TRBV6-5 and TRBJ1-3; tentative D call: TRBD1 (6 bases). The V and J ends lost 7 bases and 2 bases respectively, with 12 bases between them. The CDR3 totals 14 residues. Germline V gene sequence: CDR1 MNHEY, CDR2 SVGAGI.

The rearrangement links TRBV28 to TRBJ2-1, with TRBD1 matching over 7 bases. The CDR3 consists of 16 residues. J was trimmed by 7 bases and V by 6 bases; bases with no gene match: 15. The V gene's germline CDR1 is MDHEN and CDR2 SYDVKM. The CDR3 loop reads CASSRDRVGMGNEQFF. The CDR3 DNA reads TGTGCCAGCAGCCGAGACAGGGTTGGAATGGGGAATGAGCAGTTCTTC. Full variable domain (remainder filled in from reference TRBV28 and TRBJ2-1): DVKVTQSSRYLVKRTGEKVFLECVQDMDHENMFWYRQDPGLGLRLIYFSYDVKMKEKGDIPEGYSVSREKKERFSLILESASTNQTSMYLCASSRDRVGMGNEQFFGPGTRLTVL.

The rearrangement links TRBV9 to TRBJ1-2; possible D gene TRBD1, 5 bases. The CDR3 sequence is 17 residues long. Germline CDR1 SGDLS, CDR2 YYNGEE. V was cut by 5 bases and J by 6 bases, with 26 bases left in between. CDR3 bases: TGTGCCAGCAGGAAGACAGTTGGATTAGGGGCCCGCGATGGCTACACCTTC. Translating it yields CASRKTVGLGARDGYTF.

The chain combines TRBV27 with TRBJ1-2, with D perhaps matching TRBD1 (5 bases). Germline V gives CDR1 MNHEY, CDR2 SMNVEV (reference sequence). This CDR3 contains 15 residues. V was clipped by 7 bases and J by 7 bases, with 22 bases between them. The DNA for the CDR3 is TGTGCCAGCACCTTGATCGGGGGACGGGGGAGTGGCTACACCTTC. It specifies CASTLIGGRGSGYTF.

This chain links TRBV27 with TRBJ2-5, with D tentatively TRBD1 (6 bases). The V gene's germline CDR1 is MNHEY and CDR2 SMNVEV (reference sequence). With 6 bases removed from V and 10 bases from J, the gap between germline ends came to 21 bases. The CDR3 length is 14 residues. The CDR3 loop reads CASSRVQGPRGQYF. CDR3 nucleotide sequence: TGTGCCAGCAGCAGGGTCCAAGGGCCCAGGGGCCAGTACTTC.

The chain couples TRBV11-3 to TRBJ2-1, with 11 bases aligning to TRBD1. Looked up from germline, CDR1 is SGHNT and CDR2 is YENEEA. CDR3 length: 16 amino acids. J was trimmed by 7 bases and V by 3 bases; bases with no gene match: 8. CDR3 nucleotide sequence: TGTGCCAGCAGCTTGAGGACAGGGGGCGCGGGGAATGAGCAGTTCTTC. This translates into CASSLRTGGAGNEQFF.

As regards this clone: The final CDR3 position lacks the conserved phenylalanine or tryptophan, pointing to a likely read error. It is unclear where the CDR3 begins or ends on the DNA, so no DNA is shown, and the CDR3 is as TCRdb lists it. The genes are TRBV20-1 and TRBJ1-1; the D call TRBD1 from the table was never checked on the DNA. Germline assignment: CDR1 DFQATT and CDR2 SNEGSKA (reference sequence). 8 amino acids form the CDR3, both terminal residues included. The CDR3 here is CSAVDRPA.

The rearrangement joins TRBV9 to TRBJ1-4; D possibly corresponds to TRBD1 (6 bases). The ends were cut back, 2 bases at V and 7 bases at J, with 15 bases in the middle. This CDR3 spans 15 amino acids. Germline V lookup: CDR1 SGDLS, CDR2 YYNGEE. This CDR3 reads CASSVWAGESEKLFF. The CDR3 bases are TGTGCCAGCAGCGTTTGGGCAGGGGAGAGTGAAAAACTGTTTTTT.

This chain joins TRBV28 and TRBJ2-7, with D unclear. The CDR3 sequence is 12 residues long. V was cut by 2 bases and J by 1 base, with 3 bases left in between. CDR1 is MDHEN and CDR2 is SYDVKM in the germline V gene. DNA of the CDR3: TGTGCCAGCAGTTTAGTATCCTACGAGCAGTACTTC. Amino acids: CASSLVSYEQYF.

CDR3 in amino acids: CASSYSGVGYNEQFF. CDR3 in DNA: TGCGCCAGCAGCTATAGCGGGGTGGGCTACAATGAGCAGTTCTTC. The chain employs TRBV5-1 and TRBJ2-1; TRBD2 matches 8 bases. This CDR3 is built from 15 residues. V was pared by 3 bases and J by 3 bases, with 5 bases of the junction left unmatched. The germline gives CDR1 SGHRS, CDR2 YFSETQ.

Only one count was recorded for this clone. CDR3 DNA sequence: TGTGCCAGCGGGACACAGGGGACCAGCACAGATACGCAGTATTTT. Its protein is CASGTQGTSTDTQYF. This sequence joins TRBV28 and TRBJ2-3, with 7 bases lining up with TRBD1. The germline CDR1 and CDR2 sequences are MDHEN and SYDVKM. This CDR3 region has 15 residues. V shed 8 bases and J 0 bases; nucleotides not matched to a gene: 8. Together with reference TRBV28 and TRBJ2-3, the CDR3 gives the full variable domain: DVKVTQSSRYLVKRTGEKVFLECVQDMDHENMFWYRQDPGLGLRLIYFSYDVKMKEKGDIPEGYSVSREKKERFSLILESASTNQTSMYLCASGTQGTSTDTQYFGPGTRLTVL.

The chain has TRBV7-2 and TRBJ2-5, with unresolved D. Trimming stripped 5 bases from V and 2 bases from J, with 12 bases between. There are 14 residues in the CDR3. Per germline, CDR1 SGHTA and CDR2 FQGNSA. CDR3 amino acids: CASSLDKAQETQYF. The CDR3 nucleotides read TGTGCCAGCAGCCTCGACAAAGCACAAGAGACCCAGTACTTC.

Comment on this clone: Other DNA sequences in the same sample also yield this CDR3. The chain employs TRBV29-1 and TRBJ1-5; D uncertain. The CDR3 is 12 amino acids. V was clipped by 4 bases and J by 1 base, with 5 bases between them. Germline assignment: CDR1 SQVTM and CDR2 ANQGSEA. CDR3 amino acids: CSVGGSNQPQHF. CDR3 nucleotide sequence: TGCAGCGTTGGCGGGAGCAATCAGCCCCAGCATTTT.

V is TRBV11-2 and J is TRBJ2-5; D perhaps matches TRBD1 (6 bases). Germline V gives CDR1 SGHAT, CDR2 FQNNGV. The length of the CDR3 is 12 residues. V gave up 5 bases and J gave up 7 bases, with 11 bases separating them. CDR3 in DNA: TGTGCCAGCAGCCCTAGAGGGGGGACCCAGTACTTC. Protein sequence: CASSPRGGTQYF.

CDR3 nucleotides: TGTGCCAGCAGTCCACCTACTAGCAATGAGCAGTTCTTC. Protein product: CASSPPTSNEQFF. The chain has TRBV6-5 and TRBJ2-1; TRBD2 is a possible D gene (5 bases). CDR1 is MNHEY and CDR2 is SVGAGI in the germline V gene. The CDR3 totals 13 residues. Trimming shortened V by 5 bases and J by 6 bases, and 11 bases separated the two germline ends.

As to this clone: The junction differs from germline at one of its ends, possibly a read error. The V and J genes are TRBV7-9 and TRBJ2-3, with D maybe TRBD1 (7 bases). The CDR3 length is 14 residues. The germline gives CDR1 SEHNR, CDR2 FQNEAQ (reference sequence). In DNA form, the CDR3 reads TGTGCCAGCAGCTTCGAGGGGGCGGGGCCCCCGCCCCATTTT. Protein sequence: CASSFEGAGPPPHF.

With respect to this clone: This sample also contains other DNA sequences that code for the same CDR3. The chain has TRBV5-4 and TRBJ1-2; 8 nucleotides align to TRBD1. The CDR3 spans 14 residues. Germline loops: CDR1 SGHNT, CDR2 YYREEE (reference sequence). Losses at the gene ends were 2 bases for V and 2 bases for J; bases not matched to a gene: 2. The CDR3 is CASSLGQGNYGYTF. In nucleotides, the CDR3 is TGTGCCAGCAGCTTAGGACAGGGAAACTATGGCTACACCTTC.

The chain employs TRBV28 and TRBJ2-3, with D possibly matching TRBD2 (5 bases). Trimming cost V 8 bases and J 4 bases, with 7 bases left between them. Looked up from germline, CDR1 is MDHEN and CDR2 is SYDVKM. The CDR3 has 11 residues. In DNA form, the CDR3 reads TGTGCCAGCGGCGGGTCAGATACGCAGTATTTT. It translates to CASGGSDTQYF.

This clone is a singleton in its sample. V is TRBV10-3 and J is TRBJ2-1; 7 bases are shared with TRBD1. V gave up 9 bases and J gave up 7 bases; unmatched junction bases: 12. Germline CDR1 ENHRY, CDR2 SYGVKD. The CDR3 covers 14 residues. The CDR3: CAIHKDRNSNEQFF. The CDR3 DNA sequence: TGTGCCATACACAAGGACAGGAATAGTAATGAGCAGTTCTTC.

The chain employs TRBV5-6 and TRBJ1-2; D is uncertain. The V end lost 2 bases, the J end lost 6 bases, and 14 bases lay between the germline ends. Germline values: CDR1 SGHDT, CDR2 YYEEEE. CDR3 size: 14 residues. CDR3 bases: TGTGCCAGCAGCTTCGCAGATGGAGGAGATGGCTACACCTTC. Translated: CASSFADGGDGYTF.

This clone turned up a few times. The chain links TRBV4-2 to TRBJ1-4; a weak D match, TRBD1 (6 bases). The CDR3 totals 15 residues. CDR1 is LGHNA, CDR2 YNFKEQ, per germline. Trimming shortened V by 1 base and J by 10 bases, and 16 bases separated the two germline ends. In nucleotides, the CDR3 is TGTGCCAGCAGCCAAGTAGGGGGTTCCAGAGGAAAACTGTTTTTT. Translated: CASSQVGGSRGKLFF.

V is TRBV4-1 and J is TRBJ1-1; 8 positions match TRBD1. Germline CDR1 reads MGHRA; CDR2 reads YSYEKL. The CDR3 spans 14 residues. After removal of 4 bases from V and 9 bases from J, the junction contained 10 bases not matched to a gene. The CDR3 reads CASSPGGQGAKAFF. The CDR3 DNA reads as TGCGCCAGCAGCCCCGGTGGCCAGGGGGCGAAAGCTTTCTTT.

Details on this clone: The junction does not match germline at one end; this may be a read error. The chain uses TRBV2 and TRBJ1-1; 8 bases match TRBD1. CDR1 is SNHLY, CDR2 FYNNEI, per germline. This CDR3 comprises 14 residues. CDR3: CASSEDGLNRGALF. The DNA of the CDR3 is TGTGCCAGCAGTGAAGATGGCCTCAACAGGGGGGCCCTTTTT.

The chain recombines TRBV27 with TRBJ2-6, with D possibly being TRBD1 (6 bases). Trimming stripped 2 bases from V and 0 bases from J, with 17 bases between. The germline CDR1 and CDR2 sequences are MNHEY and SMNVEV (reference sequence). The CDR3 has 19 residues. The CDR3 here is CASSLGQGPTSSGANVLTF. CDR3 DNA sequence: TGTGCCAGCAGTTTAGGTCAGGGGCCTACGAGCTCTGGGGCCAACGTCCTGACTTTC.

The CDR3 nucleotides read TGTGCCAGCAGCCTCTCCGCGGGAGCCCCAAATAAAAGATACGAGCAGTACTTC. Protein sequence: CASSLSAGAPNKRYEQYF. The chain links TRBV7-9 to TRBJ2-7, with TRBD2 identical over 7 bases. This CDR3 comprises 18 residues. V lost 5 bases and J lost 4; bases outside the gene matches: 20. Germline V lookup: CDR1 SEHNR, CDR2 FQNEAQ (reference sequence).

As to this clone: This sample includes further DNA sequences coding for the same CDR3. The genes are TRBV28 and TRBJ2-7; 7 bases match TRBD2. V shed 3 bases, J shed 0 bases, and the junction held 5 bases outside the gene matches. CDR1 MDHEN and CDR2 SYDVKM come from the germline V gene. The CDR3 is made up of 15 amino acids. CDR3: CASSFPSGSSYEQYF. The CDR3 nucleotides are TGTGCCAGCAGTTTCCCTAGCGGTAGCTCCTACGAGCAGTACTTC.

The V and J genes are TRBV7-2 and TRBJ2-1, with TRBD2 matching 8 bases. Germline lookup yields CDR1 SGHTA and CDR2 FQGNSA. CDR3 length equals 16 residues. The ends lost 5 bases at V and 4 bases at J; junction bases unmatched: 10. The CDR3 DNA follows: TGTGCCAGCAGCGACGGGGTAGCGGGGACATACAATGAGCAGTTCTTC. Translating it yields CASSDGVAGTYNEQFF.

V usage is TRBV19 and J usage is TRBJ2-3, with D possibly matching TRBD2 (5 bases). Germline values: CDR1 LNHDA, CDR2 SQIVND (reference sequence). This CDR3 has 13 residues. Trimming stripped 8 bases from V and 10 bases from J, with 19 bases between. This CDR3 reads CASAPGLSSAQYF. The DNA of the CDR3 is TGTGCCAGTGCCCCCGGACTGTCCTCGGCGCAGTATTTT.